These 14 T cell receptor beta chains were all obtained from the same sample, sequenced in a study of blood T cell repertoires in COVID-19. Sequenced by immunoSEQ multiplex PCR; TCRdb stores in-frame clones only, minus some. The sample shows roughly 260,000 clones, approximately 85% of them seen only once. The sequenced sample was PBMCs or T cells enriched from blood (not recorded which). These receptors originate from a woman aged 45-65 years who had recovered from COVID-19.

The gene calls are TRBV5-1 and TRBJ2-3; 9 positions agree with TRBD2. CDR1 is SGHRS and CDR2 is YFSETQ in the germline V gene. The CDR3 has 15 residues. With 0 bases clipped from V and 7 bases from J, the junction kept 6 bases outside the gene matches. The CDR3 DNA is TGCGCCAGCAGCTTGGAGGCGGGAGGGCCTCATACGCAGTATTTT. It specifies CASSLEAGGPHTQYF.

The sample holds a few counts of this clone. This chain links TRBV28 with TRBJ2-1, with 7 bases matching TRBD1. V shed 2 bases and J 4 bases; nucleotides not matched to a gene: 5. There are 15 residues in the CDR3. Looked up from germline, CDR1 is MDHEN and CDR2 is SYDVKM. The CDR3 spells CASSLLLGQYNEQFF. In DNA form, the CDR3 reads TGTGCCAGCAGTTTACTTTTGGGACAGTACAATGAGCAGTTCTTC.

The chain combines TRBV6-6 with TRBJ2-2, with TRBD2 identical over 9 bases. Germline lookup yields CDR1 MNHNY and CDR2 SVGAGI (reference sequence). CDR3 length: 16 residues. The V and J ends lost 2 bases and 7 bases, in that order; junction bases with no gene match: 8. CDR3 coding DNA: TGTGCCAGCAGTTACGATAGCGGGAGCGGTTACGGGGAGCTGTTTTTT. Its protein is CASSYDSGSGYGELFF.

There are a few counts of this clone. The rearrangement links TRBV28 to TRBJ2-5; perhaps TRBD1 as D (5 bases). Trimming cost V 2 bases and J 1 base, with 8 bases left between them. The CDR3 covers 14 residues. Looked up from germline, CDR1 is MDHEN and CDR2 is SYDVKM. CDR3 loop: CASSLSGAQETQYF. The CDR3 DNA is TGTGCCAGCAGTTTAAGTGGGGCCCAAGAGACCCAGTACTTC.

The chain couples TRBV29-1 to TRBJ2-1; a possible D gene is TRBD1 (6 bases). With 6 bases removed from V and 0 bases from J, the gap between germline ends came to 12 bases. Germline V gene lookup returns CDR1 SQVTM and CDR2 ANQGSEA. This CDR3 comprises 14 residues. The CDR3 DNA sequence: TGCAGCGTAAAACAGGGACCCTCCTACAATGAGCAGTTCTTC. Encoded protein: CSVKQGPSYNEQFF.

The CDR3 region is CATSGGVTYEQYF. The CDR3 nucleotides are TGTGCCACCTCGGGGGGAGTCACCTACGAGCAGTACTTC. This chain connects TRBV28 to TRBJ2-7; 7 nucleotides agree with TRBD2. CDR3 length: 13 residues. V shed 10 bases and J 2 bases; nucleotides not matched to a gene: 8. CDR1 is MDHEN and CDR2 is SYDVKM in the germline V gene.

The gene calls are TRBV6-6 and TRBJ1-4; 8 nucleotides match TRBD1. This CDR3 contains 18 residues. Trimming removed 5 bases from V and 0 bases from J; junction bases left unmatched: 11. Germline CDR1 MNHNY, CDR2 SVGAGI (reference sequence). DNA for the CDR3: TGTGCCAGCAGTCCGGTCGGCAGGGGGCCGCCAACTAATGAAAAACTGTTTTTT. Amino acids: CASSPVGRGPPTNEKLFF.

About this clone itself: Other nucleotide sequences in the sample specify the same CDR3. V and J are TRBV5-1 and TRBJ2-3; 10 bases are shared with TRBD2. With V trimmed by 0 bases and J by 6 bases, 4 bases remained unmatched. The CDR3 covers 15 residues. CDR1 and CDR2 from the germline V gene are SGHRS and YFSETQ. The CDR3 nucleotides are TGCGCCAGCAGCTTGGGGCTAGCGGGAGTTGATACGCAGTATTTT. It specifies CASSLGLAGVDTQYF.

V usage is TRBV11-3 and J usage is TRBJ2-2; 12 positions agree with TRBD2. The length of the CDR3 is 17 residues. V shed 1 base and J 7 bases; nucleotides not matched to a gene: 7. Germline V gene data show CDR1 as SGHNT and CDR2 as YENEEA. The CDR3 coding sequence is TGTGCCAGCAGCTTAGGCCGTGAGGGACTAGCGGGCGGGGAGCTGTTTTTT. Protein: CASSLGREGLAGGELFF.

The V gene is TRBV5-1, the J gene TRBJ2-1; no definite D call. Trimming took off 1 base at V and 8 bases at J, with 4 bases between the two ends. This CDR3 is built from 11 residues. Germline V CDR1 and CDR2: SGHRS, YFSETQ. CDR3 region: CASSLSHEQFF. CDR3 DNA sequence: TGCGCCAGCAGCTTGTCTCATGAGCAGTTCTTC.

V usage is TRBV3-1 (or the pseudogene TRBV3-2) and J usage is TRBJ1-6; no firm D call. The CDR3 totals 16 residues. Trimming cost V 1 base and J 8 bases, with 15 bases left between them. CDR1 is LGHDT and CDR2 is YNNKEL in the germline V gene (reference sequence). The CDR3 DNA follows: TGTGCCAGCAGCCAAGTCTCAGCGATCGGGTATTCACCCCTCCACTTT. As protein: CASSQVSAIGYSPLHF.

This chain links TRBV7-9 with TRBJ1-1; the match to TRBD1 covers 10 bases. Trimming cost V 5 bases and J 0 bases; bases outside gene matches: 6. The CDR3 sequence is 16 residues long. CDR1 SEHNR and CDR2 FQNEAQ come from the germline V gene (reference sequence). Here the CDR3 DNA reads TGTGCCAGCAGCCCGGACAGGGGGACTATGAACACTGAAGCTTTCTTT. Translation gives CASSPDRGTMNTEAFF.

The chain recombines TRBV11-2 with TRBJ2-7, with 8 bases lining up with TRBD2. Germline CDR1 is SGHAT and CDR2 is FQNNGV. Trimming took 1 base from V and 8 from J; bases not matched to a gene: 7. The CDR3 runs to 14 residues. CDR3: CASSLGVGLAKQYF. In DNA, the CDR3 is TGTGCCAGCAGCTTAGGGGTCGGACTAGCCAAGCAGTACTTC. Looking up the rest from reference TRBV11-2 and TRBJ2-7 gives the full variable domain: EAGVAQSPRYKIIEKRQSVAFWCNPISGHATLYWYQQILGQGPKLLIQFQNNGVVDDSQLPKDRFSAERLKGVDSTLKIQPAKLEDSAVYLCASSLGVGLAKQYFGPGTRLTVT.

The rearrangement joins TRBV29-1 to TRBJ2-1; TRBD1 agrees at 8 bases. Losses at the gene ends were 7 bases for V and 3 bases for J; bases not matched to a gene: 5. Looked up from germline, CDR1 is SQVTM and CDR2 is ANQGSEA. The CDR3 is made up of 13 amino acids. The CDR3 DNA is TGCAGCGCCTCGGACAGGGTCTACAATGAGCAGTTCTTC. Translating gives CSASDRVYNEQFF.